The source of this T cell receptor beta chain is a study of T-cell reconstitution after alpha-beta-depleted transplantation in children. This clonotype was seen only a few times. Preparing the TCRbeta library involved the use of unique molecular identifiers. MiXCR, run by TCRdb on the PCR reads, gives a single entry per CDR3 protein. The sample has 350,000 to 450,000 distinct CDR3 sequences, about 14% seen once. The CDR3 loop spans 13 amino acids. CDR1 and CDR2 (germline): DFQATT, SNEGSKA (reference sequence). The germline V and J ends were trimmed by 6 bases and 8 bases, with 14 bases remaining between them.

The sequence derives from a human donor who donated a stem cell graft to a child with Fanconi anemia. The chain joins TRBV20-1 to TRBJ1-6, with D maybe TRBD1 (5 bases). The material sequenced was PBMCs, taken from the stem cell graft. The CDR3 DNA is TGCAGTGCCATAGTATGGGGGGATTCACCCCTCCACTTT. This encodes CSAIVWGDSPLHF.